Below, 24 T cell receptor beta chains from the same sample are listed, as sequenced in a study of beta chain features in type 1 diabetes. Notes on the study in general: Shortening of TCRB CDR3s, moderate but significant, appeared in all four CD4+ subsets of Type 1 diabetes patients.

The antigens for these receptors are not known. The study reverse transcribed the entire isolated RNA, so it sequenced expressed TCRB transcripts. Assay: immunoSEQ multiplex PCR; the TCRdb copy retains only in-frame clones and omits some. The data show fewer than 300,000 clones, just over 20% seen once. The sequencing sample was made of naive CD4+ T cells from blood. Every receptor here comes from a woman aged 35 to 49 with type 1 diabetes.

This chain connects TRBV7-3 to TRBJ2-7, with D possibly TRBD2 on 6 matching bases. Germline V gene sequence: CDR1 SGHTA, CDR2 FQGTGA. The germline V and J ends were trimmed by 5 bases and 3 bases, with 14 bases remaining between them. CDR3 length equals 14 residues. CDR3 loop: CASSPQEGHYEQYF. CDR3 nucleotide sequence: TGTGCCAGCAGCCCCCAGGAGGGGCACTACGAGCAGTACTTC.

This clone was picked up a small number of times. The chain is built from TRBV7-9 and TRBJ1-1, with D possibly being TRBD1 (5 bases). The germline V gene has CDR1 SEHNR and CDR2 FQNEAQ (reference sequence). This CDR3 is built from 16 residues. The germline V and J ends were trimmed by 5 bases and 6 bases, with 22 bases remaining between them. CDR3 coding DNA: TGTGCCAGCAGCGAAACTCTAAGGGGTTCCGACTCTGAAGCTTTCTTT. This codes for CASSETLRGSDSEAFF.

The CDR3 coding sequence is TGTGCCAGCAGCGTCGGACTAGCATCCTCGTCCGAGCAGTTCTTC. This gives the protein CASSVGLASSSEQFF. The chain uses TRBV9 and TRBJ2-1, with 8 bases matching TRBD2. V lost 2 bases to trimming and J lost 10 bases; unmatched junction nucleotides: 11. Looked up from germline, CDR1 is SGDLS and CDR2 is YYNGEE. The CDR3 is 15 residues long.

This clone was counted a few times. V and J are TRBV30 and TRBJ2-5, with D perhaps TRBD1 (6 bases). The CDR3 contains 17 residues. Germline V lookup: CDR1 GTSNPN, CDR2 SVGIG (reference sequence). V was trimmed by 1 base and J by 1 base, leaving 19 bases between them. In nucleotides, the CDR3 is TGTGCCTGGAGTGCTTGGACGGCAGGGGACCTCCAAGAGACCCAGTACTTC. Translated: CAWSAWTAGDLQETQYF.

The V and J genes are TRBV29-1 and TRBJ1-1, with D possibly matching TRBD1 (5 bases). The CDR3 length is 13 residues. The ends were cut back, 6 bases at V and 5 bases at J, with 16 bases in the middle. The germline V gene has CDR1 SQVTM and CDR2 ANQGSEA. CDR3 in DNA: TGCAGCGTGGATCGGTCGGGGGTAACTGAAGCTTTCTTT. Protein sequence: CSVDRSGVTEAFF.

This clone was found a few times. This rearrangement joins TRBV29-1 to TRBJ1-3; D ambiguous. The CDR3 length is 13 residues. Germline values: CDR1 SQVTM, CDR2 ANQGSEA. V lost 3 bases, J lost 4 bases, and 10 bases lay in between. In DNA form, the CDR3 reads TGCAGCGTTGAGGGAGTAGGCGGAAACACCATATATTTT. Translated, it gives CSVEGVGGNTIYF. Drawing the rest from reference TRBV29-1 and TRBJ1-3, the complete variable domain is SAVISQKPSRDICQRGTSLTIQCQVDSQVTMMFWYRQQPGQSLTLIATANQGSEATYESGFVIDKFPISRPNLTFSTLTVSNMSPEDSSIYLCSVEGVGGNTIYFGEGSWLTVV.

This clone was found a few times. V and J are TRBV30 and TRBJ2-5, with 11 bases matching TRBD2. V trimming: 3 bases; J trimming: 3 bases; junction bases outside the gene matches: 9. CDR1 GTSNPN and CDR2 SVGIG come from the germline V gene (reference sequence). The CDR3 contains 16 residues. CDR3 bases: TGTGCCTGGAGGGCCCTCGGGACTAGCGGTAAAGAGACCCAGTACTTC. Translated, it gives CAWRALGTSGKETQYF.

Here the CDR3 DNA reads TGTGCCAGCTCACCACTGGCAGGGAAGTTTTACGAGCAGTACTTC. This gives the protein CASSPLAGKFYEQYF. The genes are TRBV18 and TRBJ2-7, with D possibly being TRBD1 (5 bases). This CDR3 spans 15 amino acids. From germline, CDR1 is KGHSH and CDR2 LQKENI. Trimming removed 1 base at V and 4 bases at J, with 14 bases between. The variable domain in full, with the rest retrieved from reference TRBV18 and TRBJ2-7, is NAGVMQNPRHLVRRRGQEARLRCSPMKGHSHVYWYRQLPEEGLKFMVYLQKENIIDESGMPKERFSAEFPKEGPSILRIQQVVRGDSAAYFCASSPLAGKFYEQYFGPGTRLTVT.

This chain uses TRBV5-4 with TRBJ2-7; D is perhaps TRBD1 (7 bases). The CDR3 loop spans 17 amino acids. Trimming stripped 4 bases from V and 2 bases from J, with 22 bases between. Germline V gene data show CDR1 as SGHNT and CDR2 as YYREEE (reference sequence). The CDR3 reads CASSTGDRRRVTYEQYF. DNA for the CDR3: TGTGCCAGCAGCACGGGGGACAGAAGACGGGTAACCTACGAGCAGTACTTC.

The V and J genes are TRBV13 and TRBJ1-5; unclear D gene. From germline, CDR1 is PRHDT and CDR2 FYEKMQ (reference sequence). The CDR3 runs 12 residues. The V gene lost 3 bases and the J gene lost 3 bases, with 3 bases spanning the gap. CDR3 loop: CASSFINQPQHF. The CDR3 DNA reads TGTGCCAGCAGCTTCATCAATCAGCCCCAGCATTTT.

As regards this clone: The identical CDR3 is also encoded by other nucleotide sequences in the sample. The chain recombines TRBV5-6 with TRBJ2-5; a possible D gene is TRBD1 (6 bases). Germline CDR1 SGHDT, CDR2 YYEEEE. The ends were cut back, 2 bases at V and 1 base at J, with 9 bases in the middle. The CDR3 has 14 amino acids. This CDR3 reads CASSFRDIQETQYF. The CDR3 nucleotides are TGTGCCAGCAGCTTTAGGGACATCCAAGAGACCCAGTACTTC. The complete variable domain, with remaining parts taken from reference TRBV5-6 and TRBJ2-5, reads DAGVTQSPTHLIKTRGQQVTLRCSPKSGHDTVSWYQQALGQGPQFIFQYYEEEERQRGNFPDRFSGHQFPNYSSELNVNALLLGDSALYLCASSFRDIQETQYFGPGTRLLVL.

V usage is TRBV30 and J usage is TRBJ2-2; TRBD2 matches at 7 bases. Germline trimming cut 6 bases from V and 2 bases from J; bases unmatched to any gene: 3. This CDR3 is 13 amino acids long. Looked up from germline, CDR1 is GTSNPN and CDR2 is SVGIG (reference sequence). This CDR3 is CACREANTGELFF. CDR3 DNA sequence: TGTGCCTGCCGGGAGGCCAACACCGGGGAGCTGTTTTTT.

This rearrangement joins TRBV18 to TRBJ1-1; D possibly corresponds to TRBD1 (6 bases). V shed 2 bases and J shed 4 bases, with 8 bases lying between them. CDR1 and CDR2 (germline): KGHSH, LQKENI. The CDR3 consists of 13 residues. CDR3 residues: CASSPRGGTEAFF. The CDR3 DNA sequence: TGTGCCAGCTCACCAAGGGGGGGCACTGAAGCTTTCTTT.

The CDR3 protein is CASSLFPGEAFF. CDR3 in DNA: TGTGCCAGCAGCTTATTTCCGGGTGAAGCTTTCTTT. The J gene is TRBJ1-1, the V gene TRBV7-9, with D hard to call. The CDR3 is made up of 12 amino acids. V was clipped by 2 bases and J by 7 bases, with 8 bases between them. Per the germline V gene, CDR1 is SEHNR and CDR2 is FQNEAQ (reference sequence).

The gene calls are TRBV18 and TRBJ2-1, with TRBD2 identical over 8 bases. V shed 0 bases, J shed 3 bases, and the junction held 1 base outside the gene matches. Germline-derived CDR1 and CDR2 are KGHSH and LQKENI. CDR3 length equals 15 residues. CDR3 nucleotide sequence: TGTGCCAGCTCACCACCGGGACTAGACTACAATGAGCAGTTCTTC. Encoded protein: CASSPPGLDYNEQFF.

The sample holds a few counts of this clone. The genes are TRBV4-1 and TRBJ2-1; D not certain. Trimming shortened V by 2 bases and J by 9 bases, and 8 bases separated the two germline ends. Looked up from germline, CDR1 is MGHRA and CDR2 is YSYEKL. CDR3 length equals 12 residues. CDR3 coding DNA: TGCGCCAGCAGCCAAAGCGAAGCTGAGCAGTTCTTC. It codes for CASSQSEAEQFF.

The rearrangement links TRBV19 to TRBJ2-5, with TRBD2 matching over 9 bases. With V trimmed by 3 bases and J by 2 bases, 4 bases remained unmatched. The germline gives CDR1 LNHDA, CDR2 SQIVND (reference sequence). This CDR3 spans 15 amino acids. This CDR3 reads CASSISTSGQETQYF. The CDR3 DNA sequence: TGTGCCAGTAGTATTTCCACTAGCGGGCAAGAGACCCAGTACTTC.

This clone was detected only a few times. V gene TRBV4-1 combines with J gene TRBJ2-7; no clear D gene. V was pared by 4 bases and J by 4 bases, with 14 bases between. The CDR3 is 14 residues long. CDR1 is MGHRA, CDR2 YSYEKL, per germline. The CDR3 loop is CASSRPEIKYEQYF. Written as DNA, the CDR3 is TGCGCCAGCAGCCGCCCCGAGATCAAGTACGAGCAGTACTTC.

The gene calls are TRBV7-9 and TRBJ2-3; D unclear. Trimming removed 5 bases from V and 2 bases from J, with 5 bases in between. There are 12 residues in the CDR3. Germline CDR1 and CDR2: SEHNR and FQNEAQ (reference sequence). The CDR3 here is CASSQNTDTQYF. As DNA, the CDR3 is TGTGCCAGCAGCCAAAACACAGATACGCAGTATTTT.

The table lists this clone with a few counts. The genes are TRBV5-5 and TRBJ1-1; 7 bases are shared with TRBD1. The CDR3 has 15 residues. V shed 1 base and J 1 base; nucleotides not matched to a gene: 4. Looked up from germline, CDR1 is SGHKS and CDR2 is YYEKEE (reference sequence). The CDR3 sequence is CASSLTGAENTEAFF. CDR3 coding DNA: TGTGCCAGCAGCTTGACAGGGGCAGAGAACACTGAAGCTTTCTTT.

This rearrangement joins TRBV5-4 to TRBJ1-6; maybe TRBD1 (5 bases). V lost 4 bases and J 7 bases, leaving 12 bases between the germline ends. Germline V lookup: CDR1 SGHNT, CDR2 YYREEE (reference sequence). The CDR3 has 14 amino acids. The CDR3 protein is CASSGTAGNSPLHF. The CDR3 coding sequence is TGTGCCAGCAGCGGGACCGCGGGGAATTCACCCCTCCACTTT. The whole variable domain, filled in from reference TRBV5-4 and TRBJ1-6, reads ETGVTQSPTHLIKTRGQQVTLRCSSQSGHNTVSWYQQALGQGPQFIFQYYREEENGRGNFPPRFSGLQFPNYSSELNVNALELDDSALYLCASSGTAGNSPLHFGNGTRLTVT.

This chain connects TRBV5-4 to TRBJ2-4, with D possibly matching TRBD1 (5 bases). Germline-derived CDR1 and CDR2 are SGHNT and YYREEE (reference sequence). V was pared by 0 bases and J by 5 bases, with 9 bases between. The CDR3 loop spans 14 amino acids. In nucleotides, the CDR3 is TGTGCCAGCAGCTTGGTGGGGCCCGAAAACATTCAGTACTTC. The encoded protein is CASSLVGPENIQYF. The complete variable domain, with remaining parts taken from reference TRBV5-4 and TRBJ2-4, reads ETGVTQSPTHLIKTRGQQVTLRCSSQSGHNTVSWYQQALGQGPQFIFQYYREEENGRGNFPPRFSGLQFPNYSSELNVNALELDDSALYLCASSLVGPENIQYFGAGTRLSVL.

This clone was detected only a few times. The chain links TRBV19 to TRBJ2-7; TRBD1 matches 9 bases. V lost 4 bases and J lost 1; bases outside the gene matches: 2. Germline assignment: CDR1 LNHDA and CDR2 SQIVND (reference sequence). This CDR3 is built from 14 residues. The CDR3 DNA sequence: TGTGCCAGTAGTACACAGGGGGCATCCTACGAGCAGTACTTC. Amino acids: CASSTQGASYEQYF.

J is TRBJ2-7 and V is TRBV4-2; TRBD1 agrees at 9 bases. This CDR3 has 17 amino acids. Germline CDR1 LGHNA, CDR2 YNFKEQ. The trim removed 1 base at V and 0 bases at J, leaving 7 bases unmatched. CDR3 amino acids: CASSQAHSDRGSYEQYF. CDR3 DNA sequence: TGTGCCAGCAGCCAAGCCCACTCGGACAGGGGCTCCTACGAGCAGTACTTC.